There are a few counts of the clone carrying this T cell receptor (beta chain). These data come from a study of T cells in Graves' hyperthyroidism and ophthalmopathy. This CDR3 comprises 19 residues. Germline V lookup: CDR1 SGDLS, CDR2 YYNGEE. V was clipped by 0 bases and J by 0 bases; unmatched bases: 8. TCR beta CDR3 regions were amplified from RNA. First-round RT-PCR with HTBI primers amplified the TCR CDR3 region. TCRdb re-derived calls from the multiplex PCR reads in MiXCR, one entry per CDR3 protein. The data contain under 400,000 distinct CDR3 sequences, more than 20% of them singletons. This clonotype was sampled from a man aged 50-60 years with Graves' hyperthyroidism. V usage is TRBV9 and J usage is TRBJ2-3; TRBD2 aligns across 12 bases. Sequences were obtained from blood. The CDR3 region has the DNA TGTGCCAGCAGCGTAGGGCTAGCGGGAGGGAGTCTCAGCACAGATACGCAGTATTTT. Amino acid sequence: CASSVGLAGGSLSTDTQYF.